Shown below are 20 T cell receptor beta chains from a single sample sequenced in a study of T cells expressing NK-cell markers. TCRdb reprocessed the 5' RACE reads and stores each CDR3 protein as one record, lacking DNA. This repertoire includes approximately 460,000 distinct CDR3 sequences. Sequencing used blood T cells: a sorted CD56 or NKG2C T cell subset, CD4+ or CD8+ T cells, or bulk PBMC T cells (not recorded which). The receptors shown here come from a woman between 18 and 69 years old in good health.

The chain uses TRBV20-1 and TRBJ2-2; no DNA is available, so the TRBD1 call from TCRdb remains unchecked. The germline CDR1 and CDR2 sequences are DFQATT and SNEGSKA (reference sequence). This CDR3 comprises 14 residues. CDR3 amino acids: CSALTQGFTGELFF.

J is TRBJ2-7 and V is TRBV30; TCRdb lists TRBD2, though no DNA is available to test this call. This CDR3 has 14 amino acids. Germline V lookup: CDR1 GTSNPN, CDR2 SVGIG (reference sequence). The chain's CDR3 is CAWSPERLVYEQYF. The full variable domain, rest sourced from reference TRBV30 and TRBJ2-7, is SQTIHQWPATLVQPVGSPLSLECTVEGTSNPNLYWYRQAAGRGLQLLFYSVGIGQISSEVPQNLSASRPQDRQFILSSKKLLLSDSGFYLCAWSPERLVYEQYFGPGTRLTVT.

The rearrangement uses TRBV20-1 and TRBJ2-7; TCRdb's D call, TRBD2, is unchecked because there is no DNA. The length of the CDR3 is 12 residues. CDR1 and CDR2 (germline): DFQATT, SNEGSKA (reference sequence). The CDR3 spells CSARLETYEQYF.

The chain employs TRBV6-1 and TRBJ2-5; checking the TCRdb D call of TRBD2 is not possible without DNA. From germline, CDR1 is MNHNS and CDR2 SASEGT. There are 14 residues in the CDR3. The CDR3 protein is CASAGGGSEETQYF.

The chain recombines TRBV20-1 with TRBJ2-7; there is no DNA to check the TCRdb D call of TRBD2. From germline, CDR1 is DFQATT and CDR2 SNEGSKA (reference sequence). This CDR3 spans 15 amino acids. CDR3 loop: CSARDRTRGEWEQYF.

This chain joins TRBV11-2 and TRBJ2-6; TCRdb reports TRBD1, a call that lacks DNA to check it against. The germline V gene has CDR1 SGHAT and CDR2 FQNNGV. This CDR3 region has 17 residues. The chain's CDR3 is CASSLGDLSSGANVLTF.

CDR3 residues: CASSLEGETEAFF. The chain uses TRBV5-1 and TRBJ1-1; TCRdb selects TRBD1, and the lack of DNA leaves this call unchecked. Germline assignment: CDR1 SGHRS and CDR2 YFSETQ. This CDR3 spans 13 amino acids.

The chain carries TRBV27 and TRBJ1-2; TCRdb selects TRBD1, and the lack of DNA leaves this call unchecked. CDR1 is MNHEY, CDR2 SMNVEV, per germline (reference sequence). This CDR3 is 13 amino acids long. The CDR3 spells CASSHHGGNGYTF.

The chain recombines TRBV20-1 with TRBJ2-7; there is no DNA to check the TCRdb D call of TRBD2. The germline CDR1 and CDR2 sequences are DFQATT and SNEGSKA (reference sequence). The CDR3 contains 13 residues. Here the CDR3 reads CSASPGGSYEQYF.

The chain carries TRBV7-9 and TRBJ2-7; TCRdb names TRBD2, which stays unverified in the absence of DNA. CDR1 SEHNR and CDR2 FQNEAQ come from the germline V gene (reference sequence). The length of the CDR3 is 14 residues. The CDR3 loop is CASTWRDSSYEQYF. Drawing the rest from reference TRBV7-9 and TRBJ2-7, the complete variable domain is DTGVSQNPRHKITKRGQNVTFRCDPISEHNRLYWYRQTLGQGPEFLTYFQNEAQLEKSRLLSDRFSAERPKGSFSTLEIQRTEQGDSAMYLCASTWRDSSYEQYFGPGTRLTVT.

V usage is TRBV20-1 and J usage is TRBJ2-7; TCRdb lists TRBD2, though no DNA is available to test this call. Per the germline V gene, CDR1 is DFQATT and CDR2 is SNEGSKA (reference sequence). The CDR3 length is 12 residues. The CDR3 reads CSARDPGPEQYF.

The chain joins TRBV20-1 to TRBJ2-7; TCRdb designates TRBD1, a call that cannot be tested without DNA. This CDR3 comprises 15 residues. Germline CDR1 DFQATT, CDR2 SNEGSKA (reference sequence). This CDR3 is CSARPGQGSTYEQYF.

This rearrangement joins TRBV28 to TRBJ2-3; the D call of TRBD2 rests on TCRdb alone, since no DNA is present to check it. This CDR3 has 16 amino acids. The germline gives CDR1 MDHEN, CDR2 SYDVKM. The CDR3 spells CASSFRRYGLPDTQYF.

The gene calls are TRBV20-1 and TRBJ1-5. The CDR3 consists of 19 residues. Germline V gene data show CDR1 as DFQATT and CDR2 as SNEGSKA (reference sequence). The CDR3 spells CSARDLRGLQTVSNQPQHF.

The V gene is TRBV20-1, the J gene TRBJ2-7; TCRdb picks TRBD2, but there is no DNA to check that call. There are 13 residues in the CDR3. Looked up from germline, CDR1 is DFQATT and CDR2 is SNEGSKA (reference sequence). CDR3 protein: CSARAGGAYEQYF.

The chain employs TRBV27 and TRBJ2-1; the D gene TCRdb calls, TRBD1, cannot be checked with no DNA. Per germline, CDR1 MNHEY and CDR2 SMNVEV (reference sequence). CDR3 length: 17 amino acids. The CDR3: CASSWSRAADSYNEQFF.

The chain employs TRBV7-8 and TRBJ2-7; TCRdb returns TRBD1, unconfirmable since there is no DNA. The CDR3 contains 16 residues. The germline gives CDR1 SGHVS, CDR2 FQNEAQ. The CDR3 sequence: CASSRSTGTASYEQYF.

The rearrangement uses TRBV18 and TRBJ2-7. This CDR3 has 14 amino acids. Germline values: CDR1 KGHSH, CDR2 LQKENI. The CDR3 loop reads CASSPPGKNYEQYF. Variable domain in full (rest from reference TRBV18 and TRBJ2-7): NAGVMQNPRHLVRRRGQEARLRCSPMKGHSHVYWYRQLPEEGLKFMVYLQKENIIDESGMPKERFSAEFPKEGPSILRIQQVVRGDSAAYFCASSPPGKNYEQYFGPGTRLTVT.

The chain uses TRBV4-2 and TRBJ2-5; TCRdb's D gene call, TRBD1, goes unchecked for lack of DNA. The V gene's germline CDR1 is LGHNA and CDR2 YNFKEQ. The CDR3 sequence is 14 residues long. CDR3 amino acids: CASSQGGVGETQYF.

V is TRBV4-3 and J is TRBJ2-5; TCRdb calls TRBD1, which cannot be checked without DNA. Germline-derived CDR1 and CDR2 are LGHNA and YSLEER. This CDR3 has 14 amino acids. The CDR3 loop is CASSQEGGGGTQYF.